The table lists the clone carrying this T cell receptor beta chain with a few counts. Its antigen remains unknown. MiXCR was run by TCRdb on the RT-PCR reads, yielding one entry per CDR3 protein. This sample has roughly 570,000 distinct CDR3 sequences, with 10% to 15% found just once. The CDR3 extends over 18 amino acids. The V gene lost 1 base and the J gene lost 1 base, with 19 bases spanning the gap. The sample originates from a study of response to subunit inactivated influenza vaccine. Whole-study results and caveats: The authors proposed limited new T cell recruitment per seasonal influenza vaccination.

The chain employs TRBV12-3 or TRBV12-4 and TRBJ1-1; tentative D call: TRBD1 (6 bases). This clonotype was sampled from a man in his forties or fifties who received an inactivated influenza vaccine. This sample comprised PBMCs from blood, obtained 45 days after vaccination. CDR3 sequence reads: CASSLVEIWTDSNTEAFF. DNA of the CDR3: TGTGCCAGCAGTTTAGTGGAAATATGGACAGACTCGAACACTGAAGCTTTCTTT.